The source of this T cell receptor (beta chain) is a study of T-cell memory formation after mild COVID-19. TCRdb processed the 5' RACE reads anew with MiXCR; each CDR3 protein has one entry. The sample lists roughly 610,000 distinct CDR3 sequences, around 15% occurring once. CDR1 is SGHAT and CDR2 is FQNNGV in the germline V gene. J was trimmed by 3 bases and V by 6 bases; bases with no gene match: 12. The CDR3 length is 17 residues. This sequence joins TRBV11-2 and TRBJ2-2; 8 nucleotides line up with TRBD1. Sequencing input: PBMCs or a T cell subset sorted from them (not recorded which). The clonotype comes from an adult woman who had mild COVID-19 (a few samples of this study predate the infection). Cell type and time point are not known. CDR3 nucleotides: TGTGCCAGCAGAAAGGGGACAGGTCATGGCTACACCGGGGAGCTGTTTTTT. Translating it yields CASRKGTGHGYTGELFF.